Listed below are T cell receptor beta chains from one sample, sequenced in a study of control samples from healthy donors and cancer patients. The protocol was immunoSEQ multiplex PCR, while the TCRdb copy is restricted to in-frame clones and leaves out a portion. The sample lists some 130,000 clones, around 88% occurring once. Material: blood. These receptors were taken from a man aged 40-55 years in good health. The CDR3 runs from the conserved cysteine through the conserved F or W. The order of the fields is clone size, D gene, J gene, V gene, CDR3 protein, CDR3 DNA. A D gene is named only where the DNA matches it firmly. Size is omitted from some rows. Given values are once, few, many or a class for expanded clones.

size: once; D: TRBD2; J: TRBJ2-1; V: TRBV30; CDR3: CACSREGYNEQFF; DNA: TGTGCCTGCTCCAGGGAGGGCTACAATGAGCAGTTCTTC
size: -; D: -; J: TRBJ2-1; V: TRBV5-1; CDR3: CASSSRVEGSYNEQFF; DNA: TGCGCCAGCAGCTCTCGGGTGGAGGGCTCCTACAATGAGCAGTTCTTC
size: few; D: TRBD1; J: TRBJ2-6; V: TRBV15; CDR3: CATSYGGTGSSGANVLTF; DNA: TGTGCCACCAGCTATGGGGGGACAGGGAGCTCTGGGGCCAACGTCCTGACTTTC
size: -; D: -; J: TRBJ2-3; V: TRBV6-4; CDR3: CASSDRGGGTDTQYF; DNA: TGTGCCAGCAGTGACCGCGGGGGCGGCACAGATACGCAGTATTTT
size: -; D: TRBD1; J: TRBJ2-3; V: TRBV19; CDR3: CASWTGASTDTQYF; DNA: TGTGCGTCCTGGACAGGGGCGAGCACAGATACGCAGTATTTT
size: -; D: -; J: TRBJ1-2; V: TRBV28; CDR3: CASSQGPWGGYTF; DNA: TGTGCCAGCAGTCAAGGACCTTGGGGCGGCTACACCTTC
size: -; D: -; J: TRBJ1-1; V: TRBV29-1; CDR3: CSVEEGSAEAFF; DNA: TGCAGCGTTGAAGAGGGGAGCGCTGAAGCTTTCTTT
size: -; D: -; J: TRBJ2-2; V: TRBV9; CDR3: CASSVGQRNTGELFF; DNA: TGTGCCAGCAGCGTAGGGCAGAGGAACACCGGGGAGCTGTTTTTT
size: -; D: -; J: TRBJ2-5; V: TRBV19; CDR3: CASSIAGQETQYF; DNA: TGTGCCAGTAGTATAGCAGGGCAAGAGACCCAGTACTTC
size: -; D: -; J: TRBJ1-6; V: TRBV2; CDR3: CASSEERVGSRTLHF; DNA: TGTGCCAGCAGCGAAGAGCGGGTTGGAAGTCGGACCCTCCACTTT
size: once; D: TRBD1; J: TRBJ2-3; V: TRBV10-1; CDR3: CASRAGQGTSSTDTQYF; DNA: TGCGCCAGCAGAGCTGGACAGGGCACTTCTAGCACAGATACGCAGTATTTT
size: medium-sized; D: -; J: TRBJ2-3; V: TRBV27; CDR3: CASSLVIAGTDTQYF; DNA: TGTGCCAGCAGTTTAGTAATAGCAGGCACAGATACGCAGTATTTT
size: -; D: TRBD1; J: TRBJ1-2; V: TRBV14; CDR3: CASSQVGQGYGYTF; DNA: TGTGCCAGCAGCCAAGTGGGACAGGGGTATGGCTACACCTTC
size: -; D: -; J: TRBJ2-2; V: TRBV11-2; CDR3: CASSLRLAGTGELFF; DNA: TGTGCCAGCAGCTTACGGCTAGCCGGCACCGGGGAGCTGTTTTTT
size: -; D: -; J: TRBJ1-6; V: TRBV27; CDR3: CASSLGGGTYNSPLHF; DNA: TGTGCCAGCAGTTTAGGGGGGGGGACCTATAATTCACCCCTCCACTTT
size: once; D: -; J: TRBJ1-2; V: TRBV7-9; CDR3: CASRGPVIGYTF; DNA: TGTGCCAGCAGGGGTCCAGTAATTGGCTACACCTTC
size: -; D: TRBD2; J: TRBJ2-7; V: TRBV5-1; CDR3: CASSPGTSGYEQYF; DNA: TGCGCCAGCAGCCCCGGGACTAGCGGCTACGAGCAGTACTTC
size: -; D: TRBD2; J: TRBJ2-3; V: TRBV2; CDR3: CASTTSGGGGDTQYF; DNA: TGTGCCAGCACTACTAGCGGGGGGGGTGGAGATACGCAGTATTTT
size: -; D: -; J: TRBJ2-3; V: TRBV1; CDR3: CTSSQCGRGGSTDTQYF; DNA: TGCACCAGCAGCCAGTGTGGGCGGGGGGGAAGCACAGATACGCAGTATTTT
size: -; D: TRBD2; J: TRBJ2-1; V: TRBV2; CDR3: CASSELAGGPFKFF; DNA: TGTGCCAGCAGTGAGCTAGCGGGGGGGCCGTTTAAGTTCTTC
size: -; D: -; J: TRBJ1-1; V: TRBV10-2; CDR3: CASRSGGLADTEAFF; DNA: TGCGCCAGCAGGAGCGGGGGACTTGCAGACACTGAAGCTTTCTTT
size: -; D: -; J: TRBJ1-2; V: TRBV4-1; CDR3: CASSRFAGAHGYTF; DNA: TGCGCCAGCAGCCGGTTTGCAGGGGCCCATGGCTACACCTTC
size: -; D: TRBD1; J: TRBJ2-7; V: TRBV27; CDR3: CASRMTGTGGSEQYF; DNA: TGTGCCAGCAGAATGACCGGGACAGGGGGATCCGAGCAGTACTTC
size: -; D: -; J: TRBJ2-7; V: TRBV12-3/TRBV12-4; CDR3: CASSLGQSYEQYF; DNA: TGTGCCAGCAGTTTAGGGCAGTCCTACGAGCAGTACTTC
size: once; D: -; J: TRBJ1-6; V: TRBV27; CDR3: CASSPTYYRSYNSPLHF; DNA: TGTGCCAGCAGTCCCACTTATTATCGGTCCTATAATTCACCCCTCCACTTT
size: -; D: -; J: TRBJ1-5; V: TRBV7-8; CDR3: CASSLVGRAPSGQPQHF; DNA: TGTGCCAGCAGCTTAGTTGGAAGGGCCCCCAGCGGGCAACCCCAGCATTTT
size: -; D: -; J: TRBJ1-2; V: TRBV9; CDR3: CASSVGSWVGGYGYTF; DNA: TGTGCCAGCAGCGTAGGGTCCTGGGTCGGGGGCTATGGCTACACCTTC
size: few; D: TRBD2; J: TRBJ2-4; V: TRBV2; CDR3: CASKASGGVNIQYF; DNA: TGTGCCAGCAAAGCCAGCGGGGGGGTAAACATTCAGTACTTC
size: -; D: TRBD1; J: TRBJ2-3; V: TRBV6-4; CDR3: CASRKTGIADTQYF; DNA: TGTGCCAGCAGGAAGACAGGGATCGCAGATACGCAGTATTTT
size: -; D: -; J: TRBJ1-5; V: TRBV27; CDR3: CASSFQGLSNQPQHF; DNA: TGTGCCAGCAGTTTTCAGGGGTTGAGCAATCAGCCCCAGCATTTT
size: once; D: -; J: TRBJ1-1; V: TRBV5-4; CDR3: CASRSNRESKAFF; DNA: TGTGCCAGCAGATCAAACCGGGAATCGAAAGCTTTCTTT
size: -; D: -; J: TRBJ2-2; V: TRBV19; CDR3: CAGRGTSNTGELFF; DNA: TGTGCCGGAAGAGGGACCAGTAACACCGGGGAGCTGTTTTTT
size: -; D: -; J: TRBJ2-2; V: TRBV28; CDR3: CASSATGLTGELFF; DNA: TGTGCCAGCAGTGCGACAGGCCTCACCGGGGAGCTGTTTTTT
size: -; D: TRBD1; J: TRBJ1-2; V: TRBV7-9; CDR3: CASSLTDRGLDGYTF; DNA: TGTGCCAGCAGCCTTACAGACAGGGGGTTGGATGGCTACACCTTC
size: -; D: -; J: TRBJ1-1; V: TRBV4-3; CDR3: CASSQSSGTEAFF; DNA: TGCGCCAGCAGTCAATCTTCAGGGACTGAAGCTTTCTTT
size: -; D: -; J: TRBJ2-7; V: TRBV10-3; CDR3: CAARVPDKYEQYF; DNA: TGTGCCGCCAGGGTCCCTGACAAATACGAGCAGTACTTC